Each of the 16 T cell receptor beta chains below was sequenced from the same sample in a study of yellow fever vaccine responses in identical twins. TCRdb reanalysed the RT-PCR reads using MiXCR and keeps one entry per CDR3 protein. In the table there are fewer than 35,000 distinct CDR3 sequences, 45% to 65% of which are singletons. Sequencing used T cells from blood (PBMCs), unsorted or a sorted subset (not recorded which), obtained before or after yellow fever vaccination (not recorded which). Receptor source: a woman between 18 and 29 years old who received the yellow fever vaccine.

The gene calls are TRBV4-1 and TRBJ1-1; D is unclear. Between the trimmed V and J ends, which lost 6 bases and 1 base, there was a span of 12 bases. Per germline, CDR1 MGHRA and CDR2 YSYEKL. The CDR3 covers 14 residues. The CDR3 protein is CASRHPNGNTEAFF. CDR3 coding DNA: TGCGCCAGCAGACACCCTAACGGGAACACTGAAGCTTTCTTT.

The chain recombines TRBV2 with TRBJ2-5; D is ambiguous. V was shortened by 2 bases and J by 3 bases, with 7 bases between the two germline ends. Per germline, CDR1 SNHLY and CDR2 FYNNEI. This CDR3 has 13 amino acids. The CDR3 loop is CASSERRKETQYF. CDR3 DNA: TGTGCCAGCAGTGAACGCAGAAAAGAGACCCAGTACTTC.

The chain carries TRBV2 and TRBJ1-4, with D uncertain. There are 14 residues in the CDR3. The germline V gene encodes CDR1 SNHLY and CDR2 FYNNEI. V dropped 6 bases and J dropped 0 bases, with 8 bases sitting between them. CDR3 amino acids: CASRRSATNEKLFF. The CDR3 DNA is TGTGCCAGCAGGCGCTCTGCAACTAATGAAAAACTGTTTTTT.

The CDR3 here is CASSLRSGITDTQYF. Written as DNA, the CDR3 is TGTGCCAGCAGCTTAAGAAGCGGGATCACAGATACGCAGTATTTT. This chain connects TRBV7-3 to TRBJ2-3; TRBD2 matches at 7 bases. The trim removed 1 base at V and 2 bases at J, leaving 3 bases unmatched. The CDR3 contains 15 residues. Germline V gene lookup returns CDR1 SGHTA and CDR2 FQGTGA.

The rearrangement uses TRBV18 and TRBJ1-2; the D gene is possibly TRBD1 (5 bases). CDR1 and CDR2 from the germline V gene are KGHSH and LQKENI. The CDR3 is made up of 13 amino acids. V was clipped by 0 bases and J by 5 bases, with 7 bases between them. The CDR3 DNA follows: TGTGCCAGCTCACCACCGGGGCAATATGGCTACACCTTC. This gives the protein CASSPPGQYGYTF.

The count of this clonotype is one. One junction end does not reproduce the germline sequence, and a read error may be involved. This chain links TRBV10-3 with TRBJ2-1, with a tentative D call TRBD1 (6 bases). The germline V gene encodes CDR1 ENHRY and CDR2 SYGVKD. CDR3 length equals 12 residues. CDR3 amino acids: CATSTTGFEQFF. DNA for the CDR3: TGTGCCACCAGTACCACAGGGTTTGAGCAGTTCTTC.

The chain recombines TRBV5-1 with TRBJ1-3; no firm D call. V was shortened by 2 bases and J by 0 bases, with 12 bases between the two germline ends. The germline gives CDR1 SGHRS, CDR2 YFSETQ. The CDR3 covers 16 residues. In DNA form, the CDR3 reads TGCGCCAGCAGCTTAGGGCCCTCCGGCTCTGGAAACACCATATATTTT. Amino acid sequence: CASSLGPSGSGNTIYF.

The chain couples TRBV7-2 to TRBJ1-3; tentative D call: TRBD1 (6 bases). CDR3 length equals 14 residues. The germline V and J ends were trimmed by 5 bases and 5 bases, with 13 bases remaining between them. Germline CDR1 and CDR2: SGHTA and FQGNSA. The CDR3 reads CASSEDRWRNTIYF. DNA for the CDR3: TGTGCCAGCAGCGAAGACAGGTGGCGAAACACCATATATTTT.

This clonotype was recorded only once. The rearrangement links TRBV18 to TRBJ2-3; D unclear. Trimming pared 4 bases from V and 0 bases from J, leaving 5 bases between. Germline lookup yields CDR1 KGHSH and CDR2 LQKENI. The CDR3 sequence is 13 residues long. DNA for the CDR3: TGTGCCAGCTCACAGACTAGCACAGATACGCAGTATTTT. Protein: CASSQTSTDTQYF.

The gene calls are TRBV9 and TRBJ2-1; 9 bases are a match to TRBD2. With 3 bases clipped from V and 8 bases from J, the junction kept 12 bases outside the gene matches. CDR3 length: 16 amino acids. CDR1 SGDLS and CDR2 YYNGEE come from the germline V gene. Written as DNA, the CDR3 is TGTGCCAGCAGCGCCCGCCGGGCTAGCGGGGTTTATGAGCAGTTCTTC. Translation gives CASSARRASGVYEQFF.

This clonotype was detected only a few times. CDR3 protein: CASLHRAGANEQFF. CDR3 bases: TGTGCCAGCCTCCACAGGGCCGGGGCCAATGAGCAGTTCTTC. The chain carries TRBV2 and TRBJ2-1; TRBD1 might be the D (6 bases). V lost 8 bases and J 6 bases, leaving 17 bases between the germline ends. Germline values: CDR1 SNHLY, CDR2 FYNNEI. The CDR3 spans 14 residues.

This chain links TRBV3-1 with TRBJ1-2, with D maybe TRBD1 (5 bases). Trimming took off 6 bases at V and 0 bases at J, with 11 bases between the two ends. Germline V gene data show CDR1 as LGHDT and CDR2 as YNNKEL (reference sequence). The CDR3 sequence is 14 residues long. CDR3: CASRPIQANYGYTF. The CDR3 nucleotides are TGTGCCAGCAGACCTATACAGGCTAACTATGGCTACACCTTC.

This clonotype is a singleton in its sample. This chain joins TRBV7-2 and TRBJ1-1; D remains ambiguous. Germline loops: CDR1 SGHTA, CDR2 FQGNSA. This CDR3 has 13 residues. V dropped 0 bases and J dropped 7 bases, with 9 bases sitting between them. CDR3 amino acids: CASSLANTVEAFF. DNA for the CDR3: TGTGCCAGCAGCTTAGCTAACACGGTTGAAGCTTTCTTT.

The rearrangement uses TRBV10-3 and TRBJ1-1; no reliable D call. Trimming stripped 5 bases from V and 1 base from J, with 8 bases between. Germline V CDR1 and CDR2: ENHRY, SYGVKD. The CDR3 is 13 residues long. CDR3 residues: CAISPQQNTEAFF. As DNA, the CDR3 is TGTGCCATCAGTCCACAGCAGAACACTGAAGCTTTCTTT.

This clonotype was picked up a small number of times. This chain links TRBV7-3 with TRBJ2-7; no definite D call. This CDR3 contains 13 residues. Trimming shortened V by 2 bases and J by 6 bases, and 11 bases separated the two germline ends. Germline CDR1 and CDR2: SGHTA and FQGTGA. The CDR3 protein is CASSLVSGGEQYF. DNA of the CDR3: TGTGCCAGCAGCTTAGTATCAGGCGGCGAGCAGTACTTC.

The gene calls are TRBV5-6 and TRBJ2-5, with D possibly called TRBD1 or TRBD2 (5 bases each). V was trimmed by 1 base and J by 7 bases, leaving 14 bases between them. Germline lookup yields CDR1 SGHDT and CDR2 YYEEEE. The length of the CDR3 is 14 residues. CDR3 nucleotides: TGTGCCAGCAGCTTGATAGGGGCTGGAGGGACCCAGTACTTC. The encoded protein is CASSLIGAGGTQYF.